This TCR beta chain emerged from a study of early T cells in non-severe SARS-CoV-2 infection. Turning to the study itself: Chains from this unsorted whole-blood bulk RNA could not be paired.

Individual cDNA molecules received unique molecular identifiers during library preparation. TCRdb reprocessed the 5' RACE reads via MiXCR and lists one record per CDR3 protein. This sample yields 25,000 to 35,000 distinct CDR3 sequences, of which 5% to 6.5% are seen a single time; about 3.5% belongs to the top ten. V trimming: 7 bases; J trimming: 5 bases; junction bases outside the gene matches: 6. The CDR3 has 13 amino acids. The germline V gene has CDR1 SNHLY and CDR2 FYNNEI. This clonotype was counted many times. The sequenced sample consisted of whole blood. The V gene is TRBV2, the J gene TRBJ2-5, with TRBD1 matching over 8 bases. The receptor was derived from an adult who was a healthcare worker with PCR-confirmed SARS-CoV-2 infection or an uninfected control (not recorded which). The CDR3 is CASTGQGGETQYF. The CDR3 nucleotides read TGTGCCAGCACCGGACAGGGTGGGGAGACCCAGTACTTC.